This record covers a single T cell receptor beta chain. It has no known antigen specificity. Within one base of it there is no much larger clone, and no base qualities were kept. Each donor gave one peripheral blood draw, approximately 110 mL on average, collected into heparinised tubes. A BD FACSAria II and a panel including CD45RO, CCR7, CD25, CD127, CD95 and CD27 were used to sort naive, central memory, regulatory and stem cell-like memory CD4+ T cells. All sorted populations exceeded 98% purity. PBMCs were separated immediately by Lymphoprep density gradient centrifugation and were stained directly, without being cultured. Samples were stained and sorted in pairs, with one healthy donor and one patient per experiment, so that batch effects were minimized. From cysteine to phenylalanine, the CDR3 is 15 amino acids long. Solely the CDR3 DNA is kept, with 45 bases framed from the first base. Reading the germline V gene (reference sequence) gives CDR1 SGHAT and CDR2 FQDESV. The junction shows trimming of 5 bases on V and 7 bases on J, and the gene matches do not reach 12 bases of it.

The entire amount of isolated RNA was reverse transcribed using the High Capacity cDNA Reverse Transcription Kit, so the sequenced TCRB transcripts were expressed ones. Deep immunoSEQ sequencing was applied to naive, central memory and regulatory T cell samples, giving an average of around 4 million total reads per sample. Sorted cells were lysed in RLT buffer and RNA was extracted with DNase-treated RNeasy Micro or Mini kits, depending on cell number. To prevent cross-contamination, each cell subset was processed individually, whereas patient and healthy donor samples were processed jointly. The immunoSEQ multiplex PCR was used to amplify TCRB sequences from cDNA, yielding 87-bp fragments that span the CDR3 region. Amplicons were sequenced on the Illumina HiSeq platform. The study's own analysis went as follows. Synthetic template baselines were used to correct PCR bias computationally, reads within Hamming distance 2 were collapsed, and singletons that could not be merged were discarded. Reads were aligned to IMGT to assign V, D and J genes, CDR3 length, and insertions or deletions at six rearrangement sites. Within each subset, clonotype counts were normalized to sorted cell number, and only after that were true diversity and Gini coefficients computed with the tcR R package. Repertoire sharing was quantified using the overlap coefficient calculated on TCRB nucleotide sequences. Out-of-frame TCRB sequences from naive cells were analyzed as a proxy for the pre-selection repertoire. Sourced from immuneACCESS, this table was stored by TCRdb with only in-frame sequences that have V and J called. A share of the clones is absent; for the studies checked, an unresolved V gene accounts for under half, and the remainder has no known explanation. The V and J calls and clone size are taken from that table; D and trimming were inferred from the DNA. A total of approximately 400,000 clones appear in this sample, roughly 16% of them only once. 0.019% of the sample goes to the ten largest clones.

This sample was included in a study of beta chain features in type 1 diabetes (dated by TCRdb to 2016 to 2019). As for the study more broadly: Mean age, gender distribution, total cell number and subset yield did not differ between patients and healthy donors. The study compared the TCRB repertoires of sorted circulating CD4+ T cell subsets in recently diagnosed type 1 diabetes patients with those in matched healthy donors. Whereas all 30 or so donors provided naive and central memory subsets, regulatory and stem cell-like memory subsets were isolated from just 8 patients and roughly 8 healthy donors. Across all samples, approximately 98,000,000 sorted cells were examined, and cell number per subset correlated strongly with RNA yield. General findings and caveats noted by the study authors: Type 1 diabetes patients showed a moderate but significant shortening of TCRB CDR3 length in all four CD4+ subsets. HLA sub-analyses involved small numbers of individuals, so any influence of HLA type on TCRB rearrangement remained unresolved. Naive, central memory and regulatory TCRB repertoires appeared to be more alike among patients than among healthy donors. Shorter templates might be favored by PCR, yet because patient and control samples were amplified and corrected together, any such skew would affect both groups equally. Sequencing cDNA rather than genomic DNA could over-represent highly expressing activated cells, although activation and CD3 levels did not differ between groups. At VDJ recombination sites, patients with type 1 diabetes made fewer insertions and deleted more nucleotides, a pattern implying thymic rearrangement abnormalities.

Sequenced: naive CD4+ T cells from blood. This specimen's cell subset or site label, interpreted: true naive CD4+ T cells. The sequence came from a woman under 30 in good health. The chain joins TRBV11-1 to TRBJ2-5; the central 8 bases match TRBD2. Here the CDR3 is given as CASSKDGLASGTQYF. The base sequence is TGTGCCAGCAGCAAAGATGGACTAGCAAGTGGGACCCAGTACTTC.